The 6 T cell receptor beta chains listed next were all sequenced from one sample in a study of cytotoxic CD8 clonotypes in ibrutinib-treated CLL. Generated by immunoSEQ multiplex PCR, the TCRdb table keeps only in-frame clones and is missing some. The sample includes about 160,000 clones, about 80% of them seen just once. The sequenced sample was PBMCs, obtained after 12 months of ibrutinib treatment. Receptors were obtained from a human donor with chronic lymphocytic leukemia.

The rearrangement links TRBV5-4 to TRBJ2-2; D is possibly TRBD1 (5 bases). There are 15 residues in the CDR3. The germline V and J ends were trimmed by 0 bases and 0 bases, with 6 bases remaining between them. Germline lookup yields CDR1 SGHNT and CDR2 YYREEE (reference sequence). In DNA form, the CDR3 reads TGTGCCAGCAGCTTGGCAGGGTCGAACACCGGGGAGCTGTTTTTT. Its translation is CASSLAGSNTGELFF.

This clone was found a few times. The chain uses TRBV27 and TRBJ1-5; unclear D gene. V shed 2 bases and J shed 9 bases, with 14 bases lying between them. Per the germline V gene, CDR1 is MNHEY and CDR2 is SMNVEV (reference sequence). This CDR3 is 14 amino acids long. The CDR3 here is CASSLDMEAGPQHF. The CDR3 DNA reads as TGTGCCAGCAGTTTAGACATGGAAGCGGGGCCCCAGCATTTT.

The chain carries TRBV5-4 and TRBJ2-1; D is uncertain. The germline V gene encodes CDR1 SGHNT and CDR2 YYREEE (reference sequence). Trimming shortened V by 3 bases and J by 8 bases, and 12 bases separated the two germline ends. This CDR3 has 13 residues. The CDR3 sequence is CASSSPGEDEQFF. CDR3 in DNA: TGTGCCAGCAGCTCGCCTGGTGAAGATGAGCAGTTCTTC.

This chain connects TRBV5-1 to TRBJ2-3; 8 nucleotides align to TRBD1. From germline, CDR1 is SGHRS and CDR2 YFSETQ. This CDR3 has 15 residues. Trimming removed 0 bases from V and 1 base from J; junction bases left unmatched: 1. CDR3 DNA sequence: TGCGCCAGCAGCTTGGCAGGGGGCGGCACAGATACGCAGTATTTT. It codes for CASSLAGGGTDTQYF.

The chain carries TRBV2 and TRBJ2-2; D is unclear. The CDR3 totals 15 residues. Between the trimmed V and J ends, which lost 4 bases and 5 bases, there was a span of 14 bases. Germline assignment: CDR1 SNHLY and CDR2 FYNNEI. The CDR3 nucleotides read TGTGCCAGCAGTGTATACTCGGGCGGAACCGGGGAGCTGTTTTTT. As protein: CASSVYSGGTGELFF. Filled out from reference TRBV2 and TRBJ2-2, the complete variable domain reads EPEVTQTPSHQVTQMGQEVILRCVPISNHLYFYWYRQILGQKVEFLVSFYNNEISEKSEIFDDQFSVERPDGSNFTLKIRSTKLEDSAMYFCASSVYSGGTGELFFGEGSRLTVL.

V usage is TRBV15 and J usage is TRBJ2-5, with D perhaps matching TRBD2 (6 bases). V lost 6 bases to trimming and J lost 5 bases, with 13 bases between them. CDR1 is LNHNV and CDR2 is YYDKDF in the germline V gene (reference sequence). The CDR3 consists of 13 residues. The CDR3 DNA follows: TGTGCCACCAGAGCTACGGGGGACGAGACCCAGTACTTC. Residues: CATRATGDETQYF.